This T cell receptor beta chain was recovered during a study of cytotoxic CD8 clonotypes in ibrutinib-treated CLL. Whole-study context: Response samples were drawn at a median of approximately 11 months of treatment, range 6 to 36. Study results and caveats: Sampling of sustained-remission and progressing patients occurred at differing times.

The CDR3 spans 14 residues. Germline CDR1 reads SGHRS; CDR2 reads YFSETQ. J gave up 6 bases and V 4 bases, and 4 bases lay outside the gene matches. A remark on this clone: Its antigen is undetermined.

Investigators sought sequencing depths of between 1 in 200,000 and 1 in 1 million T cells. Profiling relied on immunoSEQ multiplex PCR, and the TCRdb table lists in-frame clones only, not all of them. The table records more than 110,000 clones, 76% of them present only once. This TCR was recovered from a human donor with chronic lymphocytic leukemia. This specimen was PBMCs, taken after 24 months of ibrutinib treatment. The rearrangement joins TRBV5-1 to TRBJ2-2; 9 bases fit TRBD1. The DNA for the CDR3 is TGCGCCAGCAGCCTACAGGGGGCTGCCGGGGAGCTGTTTTTT. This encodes CASSLQGAAGELFF.